This TCR beta chain was captured in a study of cytomegalovirus exposure and HLA in healthy donors. Findings and caveats of the study: While the bulk of TCR sequences proved rare, some public TCRs turned up in many donors. Using the classifier, cytomegalovirus status was reportedly diagnosed with high specificity and sensitivity. There were 150 to 200 TCR beta chains listed as cytomegalovirus-associated.

Germline-derived CDR1 and CDR2 are SGHAT and FQNNGV. With 4 bases clipped from V and 11 bases from J, the junction kept 9 bases outside the gene matches. The length of the CDR3 is 14 residues. Some clones are missing from TCRdb's copy, which holds only in-frame ones; the method was immunoSEQ multiplex PCR. The table lists 90,000 to 140,000 clones, about 88% of them singletons, with under 4.5% in the top ten. Comment on this clone: Its antigen is not identified.

Sequenced input: PBMCs. V and J are TRBV11-2 and TRBJ1-1, with TRBD1 identical over 11 bases. This receptor was taken from a woman aged 18-29 years in good health and CMV-seropositive. In DNA form, the CDR3 reads TGTGCCAGCAGCTCGGACAGGGGGCCTCGGCAGGCTTTCTTT. The encoded protein is CASSSDRGPRQAFF.